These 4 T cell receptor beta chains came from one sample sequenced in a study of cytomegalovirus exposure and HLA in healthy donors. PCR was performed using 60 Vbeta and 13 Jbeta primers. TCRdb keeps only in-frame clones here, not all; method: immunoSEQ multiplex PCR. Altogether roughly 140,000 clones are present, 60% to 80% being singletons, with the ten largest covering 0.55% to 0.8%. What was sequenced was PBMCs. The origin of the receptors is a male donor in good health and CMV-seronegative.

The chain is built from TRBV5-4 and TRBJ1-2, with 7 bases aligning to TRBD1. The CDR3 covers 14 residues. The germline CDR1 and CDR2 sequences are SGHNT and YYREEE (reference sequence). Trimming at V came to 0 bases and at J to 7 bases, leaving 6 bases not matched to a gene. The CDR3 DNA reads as TGTGCCAGCAGCTTGGACACAGGGGCGGTTGGCTACACCTTC. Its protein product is CASSLDTGAVGYTF.

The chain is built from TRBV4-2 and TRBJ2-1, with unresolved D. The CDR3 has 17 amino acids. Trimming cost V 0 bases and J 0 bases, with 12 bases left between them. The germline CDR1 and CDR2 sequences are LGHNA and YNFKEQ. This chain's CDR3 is CASSQELFASSYNEQFF. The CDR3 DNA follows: TGTGCCAGCAGCCAAGAGTTGTTTGCGAGCTCCTACAATGAGCAGTTCTTC.

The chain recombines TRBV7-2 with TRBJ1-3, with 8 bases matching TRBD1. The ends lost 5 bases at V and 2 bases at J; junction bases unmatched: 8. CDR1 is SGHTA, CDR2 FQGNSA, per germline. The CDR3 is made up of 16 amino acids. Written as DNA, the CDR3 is TGTGCCAGCAGCACCAGGACAGGGCAGGCTGGAAACACCATATATTTT. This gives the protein CASSTRTGQAGNTIYF.

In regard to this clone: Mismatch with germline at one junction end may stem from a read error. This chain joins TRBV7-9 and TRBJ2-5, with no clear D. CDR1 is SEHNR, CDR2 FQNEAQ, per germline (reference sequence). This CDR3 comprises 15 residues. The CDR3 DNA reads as TGTTCCAGCAGCTTAGTCGCGCTACTCCTGGAGACCCAGTACTTC. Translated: CSSSLVALLLETQYF.